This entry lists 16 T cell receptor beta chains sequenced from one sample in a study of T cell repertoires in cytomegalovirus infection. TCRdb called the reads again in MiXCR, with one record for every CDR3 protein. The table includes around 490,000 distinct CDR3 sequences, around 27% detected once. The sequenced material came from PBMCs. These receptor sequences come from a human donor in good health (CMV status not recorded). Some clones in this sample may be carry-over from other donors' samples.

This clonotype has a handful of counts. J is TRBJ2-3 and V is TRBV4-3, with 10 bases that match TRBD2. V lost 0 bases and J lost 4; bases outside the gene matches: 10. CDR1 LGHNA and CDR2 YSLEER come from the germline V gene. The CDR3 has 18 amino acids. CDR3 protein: CASSQEVVAGGPADTQYF. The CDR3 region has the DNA TGCGCCAGCAGCCAAGAGGTGGTAGCGGGAGGCCCCGCAGATACGCAGTATTTT.

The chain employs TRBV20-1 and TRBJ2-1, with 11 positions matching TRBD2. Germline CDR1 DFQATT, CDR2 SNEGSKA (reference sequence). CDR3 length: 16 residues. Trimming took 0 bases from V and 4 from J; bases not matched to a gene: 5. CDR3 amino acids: CSAREGLAAIYNEQFF. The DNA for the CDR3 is TGCAGTGCTAGAGAGGGACTAGCGGCAATATACAATGAGCAGTTCTTC.

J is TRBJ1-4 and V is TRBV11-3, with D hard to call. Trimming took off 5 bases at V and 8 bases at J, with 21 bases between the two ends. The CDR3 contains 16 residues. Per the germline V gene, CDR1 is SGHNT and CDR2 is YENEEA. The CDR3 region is CASSPGGRARGEKLFF. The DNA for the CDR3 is TGTGCCAGCAGCCCGGGAGGACGAGCACGAGGAGAAAAACTGTTTTTT.

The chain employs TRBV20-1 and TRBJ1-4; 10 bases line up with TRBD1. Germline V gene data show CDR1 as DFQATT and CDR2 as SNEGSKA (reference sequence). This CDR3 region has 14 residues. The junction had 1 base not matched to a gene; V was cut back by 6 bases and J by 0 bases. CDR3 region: CSAGTGATNEKLFF. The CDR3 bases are TGCAGTGCGGGGACAGGGGCAACTAATGAAAAACTGTTTTTT.

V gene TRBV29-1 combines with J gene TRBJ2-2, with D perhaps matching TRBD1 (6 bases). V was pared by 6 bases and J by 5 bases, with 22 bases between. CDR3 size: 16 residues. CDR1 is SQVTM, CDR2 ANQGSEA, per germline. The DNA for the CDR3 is TGCAGCGTCCGGGACACCTTCAAAGAGTATACCGGGGAGCTGTTTTTT. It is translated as CSVRDTFKEYTGELFF.

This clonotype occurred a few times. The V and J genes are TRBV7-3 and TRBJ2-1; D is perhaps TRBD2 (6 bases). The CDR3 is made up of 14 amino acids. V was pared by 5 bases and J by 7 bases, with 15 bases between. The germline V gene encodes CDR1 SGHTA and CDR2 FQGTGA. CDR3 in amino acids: CASSAAGSGNEQFF. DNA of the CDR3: TGTGCCAGCAGCGCGGCCGGGAGTGGAAATGAGCAGTTCTTC.

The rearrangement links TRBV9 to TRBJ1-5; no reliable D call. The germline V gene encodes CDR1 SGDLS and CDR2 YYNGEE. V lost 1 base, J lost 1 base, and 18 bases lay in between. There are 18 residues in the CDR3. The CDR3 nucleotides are TGTGCCAGCAGCGTAACCTATCTCGGCAGCTTAAGCAATCAGCCCCAGCATTTT. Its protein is CASSVTYLGSLSNQPQHF. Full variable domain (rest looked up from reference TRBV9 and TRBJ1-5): DSGVTQTPKHLITATGQRVTLRCSPRSGDLSVYWYQQSLDQGLQFLIQYYNGEERAKGNILERFSAQQFPDLHSELNLSSLELGDSALYFCASSVTYLGSLSNQPQHFGDGTRLSIL.

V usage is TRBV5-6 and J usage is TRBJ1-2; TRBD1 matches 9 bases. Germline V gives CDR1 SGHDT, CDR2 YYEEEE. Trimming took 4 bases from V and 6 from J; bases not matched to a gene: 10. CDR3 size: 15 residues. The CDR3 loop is CASSLRQGESHGYTF. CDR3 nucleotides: TGTGCCAGCAGCCTACGACAGGGGGAAAGCCATGGCTACACCTTC.

Here the CDR3 DNA reads TGTGCCAGTAAGCCGGGACTAGGCTATGAGCAGTTCTTC. This sequence encodes CASKPGLGYEQFF. This sequence joins TRBV19 and TRBJ2-1; 8 bases match TRBD2. CDR3 size: 13 residues. J gave up 8 bases and V 7 bases, and 7 bases lay outside the gene matches. Looked up from germline, CDR1 is LNHDA and CDR2 is SQIVND (reference sequence).

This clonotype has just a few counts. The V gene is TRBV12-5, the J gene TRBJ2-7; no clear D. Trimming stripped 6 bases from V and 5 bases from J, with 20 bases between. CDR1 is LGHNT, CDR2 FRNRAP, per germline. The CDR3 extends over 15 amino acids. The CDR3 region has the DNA TGTGCTAGTGGCCCGCCGGTCGGCAGGAGCCACGAGCAGTACTTC. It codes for CASGPPVGRSHEQYF.

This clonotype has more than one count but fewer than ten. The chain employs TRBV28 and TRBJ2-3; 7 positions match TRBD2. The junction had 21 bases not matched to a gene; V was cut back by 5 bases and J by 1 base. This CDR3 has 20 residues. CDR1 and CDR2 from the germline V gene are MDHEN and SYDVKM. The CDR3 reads CASSPGDPSWEGAGTDTQYF. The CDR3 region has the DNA TGTGCCAGCAGTCCCGGTGACCCCTCATGGGAGGGTGCGGGCACAGATACGCAGTATTTT.

The CDR3: CATSDGREKLFF. The DNA for the CDR3 is TGTGCCACCAGTGATGGTCGTGAAAAACTGTTTTTT. J is TRBJ1-4 and V is TRBV24-1; the D is unclear. V lost 3 bases, J lost 7 bases, and 5 bases lay in between. CDR1 is KGHDR and CDR2 is SFDVKD in the germline V gene. The CDR3 extends over 12 amino acids.

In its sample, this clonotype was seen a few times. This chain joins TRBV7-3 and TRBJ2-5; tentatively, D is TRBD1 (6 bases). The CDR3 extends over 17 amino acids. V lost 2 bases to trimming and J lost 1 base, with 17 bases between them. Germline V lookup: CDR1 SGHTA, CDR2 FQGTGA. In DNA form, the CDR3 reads TGTGCCAGCAGCTTAGGGACAAGGCCCTTTCTCCAAGAGACCCAGTACTTC. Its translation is CASSLGTRPFLQETQYF.

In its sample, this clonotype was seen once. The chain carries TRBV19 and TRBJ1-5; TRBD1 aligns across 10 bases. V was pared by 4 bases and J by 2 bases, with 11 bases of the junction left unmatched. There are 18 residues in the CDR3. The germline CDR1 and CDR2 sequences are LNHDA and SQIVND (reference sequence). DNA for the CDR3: TGTGCCAGTAGTACCCCCCCCGGGACAGGGGATCGCAATCAGCCCCAGCATTTT. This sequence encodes CASSTPPGTGDRNQPQHF. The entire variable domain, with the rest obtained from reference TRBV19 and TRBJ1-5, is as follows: DGGITQSPKYLFRKEGQNVTLSCEQNLNHDAMYWYRQDPGQGLRLIYYSQIVNDFQKGDIAEGYSVSREKKESFPLTVTSAQKNPTAFYLCASSTPPGTGDRNQPQHFGDGTRLSIL.

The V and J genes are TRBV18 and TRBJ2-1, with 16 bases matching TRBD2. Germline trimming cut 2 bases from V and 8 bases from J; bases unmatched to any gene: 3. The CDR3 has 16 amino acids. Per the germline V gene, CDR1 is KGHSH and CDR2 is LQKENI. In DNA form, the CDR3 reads TGTGCCAGCTCACCAGGGACTAGCGGGAGGGCCCATGAGCAGTTCTTC. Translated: CASSPGTSGRAHEQFF.

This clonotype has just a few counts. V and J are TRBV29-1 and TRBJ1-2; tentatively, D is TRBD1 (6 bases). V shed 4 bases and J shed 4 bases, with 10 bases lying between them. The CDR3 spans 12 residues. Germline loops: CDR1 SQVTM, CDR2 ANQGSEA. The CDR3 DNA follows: TGCAGCGTTGTGGGACAAGGCTATGGCTACACCTTC. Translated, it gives CSVVGQGYGYTF.